These 18 T cell receptor beta chains originate from one sample sequenced in a study of OX40 agonist ivuxolimab in advanced cancers. Data came from immunoSEQ multiplex PCR; TCRdb stores just in-frame clones and leaves some out. The profile shows 55,000 to 80,000 clones, under 95% of them singletons. Sequences were derived from CD4+ or CD8+ T cells sorted from blood, sampled in a trial of the OX40 agonist ivuxolimab. The source is an adult with an advanced solid tumor such as melanoma, head and neck, liver or kidney cancer.

The count of this clone is one. This rearrangement joins TRBV5-4 to TRBJ2-5; 13 positions match TRBD2. J was trimmed by 2 bases and V by 4 bases; bases with no gene match: 2. The CDR3 contains 15 residues. CDR1 is SGHNT and CDR2 is YYREEE in the germline V gene (reference sequence). CDR3 amino acids: CASSGTSGVQETQYF. CDR3 DNA sequence: TGTGCCAGCAGCGGGACTAGCGGGGTACAAGAGACCCAGTACTTC.

The CDR3 is CASKGDNEQFF. As DNA, the CDR3 is TGTGCCAGCAAAGGGGACAATGAGCAGTTCTTC. V and J are TRBV2 and TRBJ2-1; perhaps TRBD1 as D (5 bases). The CDR3 is 11 residues long. Germline-derived CDR1 and CDR2 are SNHLY and FYNNEI. Trimming took off 7 bases at V and 5 bases at J, with 6 bases between the two ends.

This chain links TRBV6-1 with TRBJ2-7; 9 nucleotides line up with TRBD2. Trimming at V came to 6 bases and at J to 5 bases, leaving 8 bases not matched to a gene. Germline CDR1 reads MNHNS; CDR2 reads SASEGT. This CDR3 spans 14 amino acids. The CDR3 protein is CASSRAGGLHEQYF. CDR3 DNA sequence: TGTGCCAGCAGCCGCGCGGGGGGGCTGCACGAGCAGTACTTC.

This chain connects TRBV7-8 to TRBJ2-5, with no clear D. This CDR3 spans 13 amino acids. CDR1 and CDR2 from the germline V gene are SGHVS and FQNEAQ. Trimming took off 2 bases at V and 5 bases at J, with 9 bases between the two ends. CDR3 in DNA: TGTGCCAGCAGCTTATGGACGCAGGAGACCCAGTACTTC. Translated, it gives CASSLWTQETQYF. The variable domain in full, with the rest retrieved from reference TRBV7-8 and TRBJ2-5, is GAGVSQSPRYKVAKRGQDVALRCDPISGHVSLFWYQQALGQGPEFLTYFQNEAQLDKSGLPSDRFFAERPEGSVSTLKIQRTQQEDSAVYLCASSLWTQETQYFGPGTRLLVL.

The chain couples TRBV25-1 to TRBJ2-7; 7 bases are a match to TRBD2. V shed 6 bases and J 0 bases; nucleotides not matched to a gene: 2. The CDR3 consists of 13 residues. Germline values: CDR1 MGHDK, CDR2 SYGVNS. CDR3 DNA: TGTGCCAGCAGCCGCGGGAGCTCCTACGAGCAGTACTTC. Amino acid sequence: CASSRGSSYEQYF.

Regarding this clone: This specimen includes other DNA sequences encoding the same CDR3. The chain employs TRBV7-2 and TRBJ2-5; D unclear. This CDR3 has 13 residues. V lost 5 bases and J 1 base, leaving 8 bases between the germline ends. In germline, CDR1 is SGHTA, CDR2 FQGNSA. The CDR3 protein is CASSRRTQETQYF. The DNA for the CDR3 is TGTGCCAGCAGCCGAAGGACCCAAGAGACCCAGTACTTC.

The chain combines TRBV7-9 with TRBJ2-3; 7 bases agree with TRBD1. J gave up 4 bases and V 3 bases, and 4 bases lay outside the gene matches. Germline V lookup: CDR1 SEHNR, CDR2 FQNEAQ (reference sequence). The CDR3 loop spans 14 amino acids. CDR3 in amino acids: CASSFRQGPDTQYF. The CDR3 nucleotides read TGTGCCAGCAGCTTCAGACAGGGACCAGATACGCAGTATTTT.

This clone was seen just once. The rearrangement uses TRBV6-4 and TRBJ2-3; D tentatively fits TRBD1 or TRBD2 (7 bases each). Trimming removed 4 bases from V and 3 bases from J, with 14 bases in between. The germline gives CDR1 MRHNA, CDR2 SNTAGT. The CDR3 length is 15 residues. The CDR3 region is CASSAGGARTDTQYF. The CDR3 DNA reads TGTGCCAGCAGTGCAGGGGGGGCGAGGACAGATACGCAGTATTTT.

The chain recombines TRBV2 with TRBJ1-1, with D perhaps TRBD1 (5 bases). The V and J ends lost 9 bases and 1 base respectively, with 12 bases between them. This CDR3 has 13 amino acids. Germline lookup yields CDR1 SNHLY and CDR2 FYNNEI. CDR3 coding DNA: TGTGCCAGTGAGGGACCCACGAACACTGAAGCTTTCTTT. Amino acid sequence: CASEGPTNTEAFF.

The V call is TRBV11-1, the J call TRBJ2-7, with D hard to call. The ends were cut back, 1 base at V and 6 bases at J, with 16 bases in the middle. The CDR3 contains 15 residues. From germline, CDR1 is SGHAT and CDR2 FQDESV (reference sequence). CDR3 DNA: TGTGCCAGCAGCTTAGAACGGCTATCCTCGGGCGAGCAGTACTTC. Amino acid sequence: CASSLERLSSGEQYF.

This clone was counted between two and nine times. This chain links TRBV25-1 with TRBJ1-1; a weak D match, TRBD1 (5 bases). V was cut by 6 bases and J by 1 base, with 12 bases left in between. CDR1 and CDR2 from the germline V gene are MGHDK and SYGVNS. The CDR3 is made up of 14 amino acids. CDR3 protein: CASRETAKNTEAFF. Written as DNA, the CDR3 is TGTGCCAGCAGGGAGACAGCGAAGAACACTGAAGCTTTCTTT.

This clone has just one count. The rearrangement links TRBV7-9 to TRBJ1-3; maybe TRBD1 (6 bases). This CDR3 is 14 amino acids long. The V end was cut by 7 bases, the J end by 4 bases, with 14 bases between. Germline CDR1 and CDR2: SEHNR and FQNEAQ (reference sequence). CDR3 loop: CASTRTGHGNTIYF. CDR3 bases: TGTGCCAGCACCAGAACAGGGCACGGAAACACCATATATTTT.

The gene calls are TRBV6-1 and TRBJ2-7; TRBD2 aligns across 11 bases. V gave up 4 bases and J gave up 2 bases; unmatched junction bases: 10. Germline V gene data show CDR1 as MNHNS and CDR2 as SASEGT. The CDR3 length is 17 residues. This CDR3 reads CASSATSGTRRAYEQYF. The CDR3 DNA follows: TGTGCCAGCAGTGCGACTAGCGGGACAAGAAGGGCCTACGAGCAGTACTTC.

This sequence joins TRBV5-1 and TRBJ1-3, with TRBD1 identical over 9 bases. With 0 bases clipped from V and 4 bases from J, the junction kept 5 bases outside the gene matches. Per germline, CDR1 SGHRS and CDR2 YFSETQ. There are 16 residues in the CDR3. The CDR3 DNA sequence: TGCGCCAGCAGCTTGGAGGGACAGGGTGGAGGAAACACCATATATTTT. Its translation: CASSLEGQGGGNTIYF.

V is TRBV30 and J is TRBJ2-2; D ambiguous. Germline CDR1 reads GTSNPN; CDR2 reads SVGIG (reference sequence). This CDR3 is 13 amino acids long. V was clipped by 0 bases and J by 3 bases, with 5 bases between them. The CDR3 protein is CAWSVRYTGELFF. The CDR3 DNA follows: TGTGCCTGGAGTGTACGGTACACCGGGGAGCTGTTTTTT.

Here the CDR3 reads CASSVRRGLRDEQFF. The CDR3 DNA follows: TGTGCCAGCAGTGTTCGCAGGGGTCTTCGGGATGAGCAGTTCTTC. The chain employs TRBV2 and TRBJ2-1; TRBD1 might be the D (6 bases). V was cut by 4 bases and J by 8 bases, with 18 bases left in between. Germline V gene lookup returns CDR1 SNHLY and CDR2 FYNNEI. There are 15 residues in the CDR3.

V usage is TRBV30 and J usage is TRBJ1-3; 7 bases are shared with TRBD1. The V gene end was trimmed by 2 bases and the J gene end by 4 bases; junction bases not matched to a gene: 2. CDR3 length equals 13 residues. CDR1 and CDR2 from the germline V gene are GTSNPN and SVGIG (reference sequence). CDR3 nucleotides: TGTGCCTGGAGTATGACAGGGGGAAACACCATATATTTT. It codes for CAWSMTGGNTIYF. The full variable domain, its missing parts supplied by reference TRBV30 and TRBJ1-3, is SQTIHQWPATLVQPVGSPLSLECTVEGTSNPNLYWYRQAAGRGLQLLFYSVGIGQISSEVPQNLSASRPQDRQFILSSKKLLLSDSGFYLCAWSMTGGNTIYFGEGSWLTVV.

V is TRBV5-4 and J is TRBJ2-2; 11 positions agree with TRBD2. The CDR3 totals 15 residues. V dropped 4 bases and J dropped 6; count of bases not matched to a gene: 5. CDR1 is SGHNT and CDR2 is YYREEE in the germline V gene (reference sequence). The CDR3 bases are TGTGCCAGCAGCCCCACTAGCGGGAGTCCCGGGGAGCTGTTTTTT. Protein: CASSPTSGSPGELFF.